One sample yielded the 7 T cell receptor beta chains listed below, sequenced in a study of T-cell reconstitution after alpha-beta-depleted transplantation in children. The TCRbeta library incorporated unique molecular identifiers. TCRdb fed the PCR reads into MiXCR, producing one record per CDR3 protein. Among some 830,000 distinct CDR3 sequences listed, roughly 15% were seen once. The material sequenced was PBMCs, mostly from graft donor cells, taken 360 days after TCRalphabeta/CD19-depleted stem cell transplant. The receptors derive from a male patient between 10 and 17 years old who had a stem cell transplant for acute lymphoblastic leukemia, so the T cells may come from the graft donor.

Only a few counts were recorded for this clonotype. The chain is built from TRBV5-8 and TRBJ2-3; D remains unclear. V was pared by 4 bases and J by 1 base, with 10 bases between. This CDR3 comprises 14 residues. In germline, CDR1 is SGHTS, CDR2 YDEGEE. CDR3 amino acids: CASSRPRGTDTQYF. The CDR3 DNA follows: TGTGCCAGCAGCCGACCTCGAGGCACAGATACGCAGTATTTT.

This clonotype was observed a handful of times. The CDR3, as DNA: TGTGCCAGCAGTTCCCTCCCGGCGGGCTTCTACGAGCAGTACTTC. Protein product: CASSSLPAGFYEQYF. V usage is TRBV12-3 or TRBV12-4 and J usage is TRBJ2-7, with D perhaps matching TRBD2 (5 bases). The CDR3 totals 15 residues. V was pared by 4 bases and J by 3 bases, with 16 bases between.

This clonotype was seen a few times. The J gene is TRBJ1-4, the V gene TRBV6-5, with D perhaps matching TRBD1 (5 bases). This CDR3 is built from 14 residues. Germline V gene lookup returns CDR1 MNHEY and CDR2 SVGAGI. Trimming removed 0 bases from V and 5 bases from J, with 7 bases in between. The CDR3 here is CASSYSGGNEKLFF. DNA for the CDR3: TGTGCCAGCAGTTACTCGGGGGGAAATGAAAAACTGTTTTTT.

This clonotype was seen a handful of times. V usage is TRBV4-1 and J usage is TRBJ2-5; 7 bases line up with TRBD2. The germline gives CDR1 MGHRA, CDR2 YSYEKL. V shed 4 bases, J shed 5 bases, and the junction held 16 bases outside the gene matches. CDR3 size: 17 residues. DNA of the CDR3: TGCGCCAGCAGCCGAATCGGGAACGGGCGGGAGTGGGAGACCCAGTACTTC. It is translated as CASSRIGNGREWETQYF.

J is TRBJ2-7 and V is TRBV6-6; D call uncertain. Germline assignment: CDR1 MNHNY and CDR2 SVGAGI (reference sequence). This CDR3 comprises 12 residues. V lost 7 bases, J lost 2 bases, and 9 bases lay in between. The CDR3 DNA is TGTGCCAGCAAACCTGGCACCTACGAGCAGTACTTC. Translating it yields CASKPGTYEQYF.

CDR3: CATRNDYSAQGPYEQYF. DNA for the CDR3: TGTGCCACCAGAAACGACTATTCCGCCCAGGGACCCTACGAGCAGTACTTC. J is TRBJ2-7 and V is TRBV24-1; perhaps D is TRBD1 or TRBD2 (5 bases each). Per the germline V gene, CDR1 is KGHDR and CDR2 is SFDVKD. V lost 7 bases and J lost 2, with 23 bases in between. This CDR3 comprises 17 residues.

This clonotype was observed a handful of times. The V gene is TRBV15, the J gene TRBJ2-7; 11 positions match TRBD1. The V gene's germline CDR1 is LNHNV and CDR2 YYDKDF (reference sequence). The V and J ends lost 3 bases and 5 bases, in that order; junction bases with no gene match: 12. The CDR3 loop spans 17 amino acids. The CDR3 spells CATSRSGQGASVNEQYF. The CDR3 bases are TGTGCCACCAGCAGGAGTGGACAGGGGGCGTCAGTTAACGAGCAGTACTTC.